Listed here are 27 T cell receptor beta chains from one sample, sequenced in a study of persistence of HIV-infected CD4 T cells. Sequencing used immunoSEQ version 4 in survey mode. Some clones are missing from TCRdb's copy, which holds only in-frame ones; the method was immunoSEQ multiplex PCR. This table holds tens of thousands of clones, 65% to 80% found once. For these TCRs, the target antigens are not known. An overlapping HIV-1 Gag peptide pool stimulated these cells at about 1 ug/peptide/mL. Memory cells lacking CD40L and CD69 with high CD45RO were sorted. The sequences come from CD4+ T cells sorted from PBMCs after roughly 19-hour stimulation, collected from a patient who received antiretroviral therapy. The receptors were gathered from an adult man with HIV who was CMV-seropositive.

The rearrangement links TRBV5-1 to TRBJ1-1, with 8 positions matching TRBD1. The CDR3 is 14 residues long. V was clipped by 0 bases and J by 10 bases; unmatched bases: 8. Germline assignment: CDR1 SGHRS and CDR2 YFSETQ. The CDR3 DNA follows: TGCGCCAGCAGCTTGGCCGGGACAGGCCAGGGAGCTTTCTTT. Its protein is CASSLAGTGQGAFF.

CDR3 sequence reads: CASSFKRSYNSPLHF. CDR3 sequence (DNA): TGTGCCAGCAGTTTTAAGCGCTCCTATAATTCACCCCTCCACTTT. This chain connects TRBV28 to TRBJ1-6; unclear D gene. Between the trimmed V and J ends, which lost 3 bases and 0 bases, there was a span of 6 bases. Per the germline V gene, CDR1 is MDHEN and CDR2 is SYDVKM. This CDR3 is built from 15 residues.

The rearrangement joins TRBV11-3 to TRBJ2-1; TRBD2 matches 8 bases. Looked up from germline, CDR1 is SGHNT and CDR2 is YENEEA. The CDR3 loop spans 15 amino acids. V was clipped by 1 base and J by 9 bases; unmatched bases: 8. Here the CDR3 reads CASSLVGLGPSEQFF. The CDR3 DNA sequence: TGTGCCAGCAGCTTAGTGGGACTAGGCCCCAGTGAGCAGTTCTTC.

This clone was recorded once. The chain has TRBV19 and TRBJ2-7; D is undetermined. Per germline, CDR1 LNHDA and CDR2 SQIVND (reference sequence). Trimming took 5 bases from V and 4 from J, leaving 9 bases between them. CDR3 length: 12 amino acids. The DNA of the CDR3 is TGTGCCAGTAGTGGACGGAATTACGAGCAGTACTTC. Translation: CASSGRNYEQYF.

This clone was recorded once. The CDR3 coding sequence is TGTGCCAGCAGCTTAGAAAGTTCACCCCTCCACTTT. This encodes CASSLESSPLHF. The rearrangement uses TRBV7-9 and TRBJ1-6; D remains ambiguous. The CDR3 contains 12 residues. Germline V gene data show CDR1 as SEHNR and CDR2 as FQNEAQ (reference sequence). V lost 1 base and J 9 bases, leaving 4 bases between the germline ends.

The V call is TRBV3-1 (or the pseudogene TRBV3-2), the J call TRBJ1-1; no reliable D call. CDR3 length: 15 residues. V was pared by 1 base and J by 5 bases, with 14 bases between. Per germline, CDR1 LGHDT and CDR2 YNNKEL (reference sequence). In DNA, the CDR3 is TGTGCCAGCAGCCAAGGGCCAGGAGTCCGGACTGAAGCTTTCTTT. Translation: CASSQGPGVRTEAFF.

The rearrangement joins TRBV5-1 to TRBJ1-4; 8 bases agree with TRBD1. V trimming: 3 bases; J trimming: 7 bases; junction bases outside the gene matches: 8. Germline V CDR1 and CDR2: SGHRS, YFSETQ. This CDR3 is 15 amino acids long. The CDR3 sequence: CASSSGQGGTEKLFF. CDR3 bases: TGCGCCAGCAGCTCTGGACAGGGTGGGACTGAAAAACTGTTTTTT.

Written as DNA, the CDR3 is TGTGCCAGCAGCCGATCTGAGAACACTGAAGCTTTCTTT. Its protein product is CASSRSENTEAFF. The chain joins TRBV3-1 (or the pseudogene TRBV3-2) to TRBJ1-1; no definite D call. V lost 4 bases and J lost 1, with 7 bases in between. CDR3 length equals 13 residues. Germline CDR1 LGHDT, CDR2 YNNKEL (reference sequence).

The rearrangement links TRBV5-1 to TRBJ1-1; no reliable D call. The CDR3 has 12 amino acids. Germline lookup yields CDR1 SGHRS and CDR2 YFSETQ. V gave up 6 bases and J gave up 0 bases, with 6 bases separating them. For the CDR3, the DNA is TGCGCCAGCATGGGTCTGAACACTGAAGCTTTCTTT. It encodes CASMGLNTEAFF.

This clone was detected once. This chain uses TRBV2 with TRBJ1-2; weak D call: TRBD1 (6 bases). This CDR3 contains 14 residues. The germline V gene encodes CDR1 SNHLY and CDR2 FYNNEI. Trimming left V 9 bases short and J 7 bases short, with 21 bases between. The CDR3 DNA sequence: TGTGCCAGAAGGGTCCTACAGGGCCCGGGTGGCTACACCTTC. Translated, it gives CARRVLQGPGGYTF.

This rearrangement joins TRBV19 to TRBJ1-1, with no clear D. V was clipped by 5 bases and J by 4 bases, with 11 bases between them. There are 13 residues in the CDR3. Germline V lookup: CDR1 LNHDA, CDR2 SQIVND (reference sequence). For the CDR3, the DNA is TGTGCCAGTAGTGCCCAGATGGGCACTGAAGCTTTCTTT. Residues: CASSAQMGTEAFF.

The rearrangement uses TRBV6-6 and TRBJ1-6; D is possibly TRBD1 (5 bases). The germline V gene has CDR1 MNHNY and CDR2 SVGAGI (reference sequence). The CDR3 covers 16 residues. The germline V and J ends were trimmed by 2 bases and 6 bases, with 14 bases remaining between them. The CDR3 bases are TGTGCCAGCAGTTACGATACAGGAATTCGTAATTCACCCCTCCACTTT. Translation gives CASSYDTGIRNSPLHF.

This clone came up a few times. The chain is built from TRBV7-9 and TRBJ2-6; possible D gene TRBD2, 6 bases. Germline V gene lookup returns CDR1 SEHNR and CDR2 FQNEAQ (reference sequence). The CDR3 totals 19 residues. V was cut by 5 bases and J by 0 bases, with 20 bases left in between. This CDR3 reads CASSRTGGTSSSGANVLTF. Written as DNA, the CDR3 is TGTGCCAGCAGCCGAACCGGAGGGACTTCAAGCTCTGGGGCCAACGTCCTGACTTTC.

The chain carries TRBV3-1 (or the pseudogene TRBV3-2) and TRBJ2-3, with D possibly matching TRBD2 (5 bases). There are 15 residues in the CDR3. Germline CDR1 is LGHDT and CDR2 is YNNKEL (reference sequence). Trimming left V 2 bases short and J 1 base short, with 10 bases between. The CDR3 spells CASSQNRLRTDTQYF. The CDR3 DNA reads TGTGCCAGCAGCCAAAATCGACTACGCACAGATACGCAGTATTTT.

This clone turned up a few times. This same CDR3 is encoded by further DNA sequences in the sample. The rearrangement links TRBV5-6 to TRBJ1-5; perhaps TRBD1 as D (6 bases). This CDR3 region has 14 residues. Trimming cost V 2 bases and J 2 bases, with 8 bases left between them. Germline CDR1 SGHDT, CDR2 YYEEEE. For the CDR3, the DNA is TGTGCCAGCAGCTTAACAGGGCGCAATCAGCCCCAGCATTTT. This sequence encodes CASSLTGRNQPQHF.

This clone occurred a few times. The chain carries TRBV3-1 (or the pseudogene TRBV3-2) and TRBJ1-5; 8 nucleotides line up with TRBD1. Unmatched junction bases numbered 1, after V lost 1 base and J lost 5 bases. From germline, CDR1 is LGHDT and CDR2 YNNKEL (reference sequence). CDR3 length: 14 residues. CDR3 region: CASSQGTGHQPQHF. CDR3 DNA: TGTGCCAGCAGCCAAGGGACAGGGCATCAGCCCCAGCATTTT.

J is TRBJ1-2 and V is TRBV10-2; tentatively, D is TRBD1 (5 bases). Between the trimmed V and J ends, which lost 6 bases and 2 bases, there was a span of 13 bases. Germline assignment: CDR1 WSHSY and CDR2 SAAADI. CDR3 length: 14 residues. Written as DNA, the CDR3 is TGCGCCAGCAGGCCGGGGGGAACCAACTATGGCTACACCTTC. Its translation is CASRPGGTNYGYTF.

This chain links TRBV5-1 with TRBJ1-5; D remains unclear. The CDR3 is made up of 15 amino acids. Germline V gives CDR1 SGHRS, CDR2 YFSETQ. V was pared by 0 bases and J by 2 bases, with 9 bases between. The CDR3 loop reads CASSLGGRGNQPQHF. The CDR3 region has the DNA TGCGCCAGCAGCTTGGGTGGACGGGGCAATCAGCCCCAGCATTTT. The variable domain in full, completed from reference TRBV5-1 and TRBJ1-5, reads KAGVTQTPRYLIKTRGQQVTLSCSPISGHRSVSWYQQTPGQGLQFLFEYFSETQRNKGNFPGRFSGRQFSNSRSEMNVSTLELGDSALYLCASSLGGRGNQPQHFGDGTRLSIL.

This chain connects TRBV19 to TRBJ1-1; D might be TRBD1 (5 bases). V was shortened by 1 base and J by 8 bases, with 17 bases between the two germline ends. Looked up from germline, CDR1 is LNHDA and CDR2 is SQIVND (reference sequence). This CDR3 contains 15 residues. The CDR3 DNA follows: TGTGCCAGTAGTATAGTCGGCGGCTTAAAGGGGGAAGCTTTCTTT. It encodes CASSIVGGLKGEAFF.

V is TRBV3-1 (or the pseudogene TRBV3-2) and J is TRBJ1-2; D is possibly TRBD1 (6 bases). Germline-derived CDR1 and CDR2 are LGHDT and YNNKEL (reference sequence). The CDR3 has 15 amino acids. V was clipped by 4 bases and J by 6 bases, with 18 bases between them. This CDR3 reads CASSLNTRGGDGYTF. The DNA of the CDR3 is TGTGCCAGCAGCCTTAACACCAGGGGTGGGGATGGCTACACCTTC.

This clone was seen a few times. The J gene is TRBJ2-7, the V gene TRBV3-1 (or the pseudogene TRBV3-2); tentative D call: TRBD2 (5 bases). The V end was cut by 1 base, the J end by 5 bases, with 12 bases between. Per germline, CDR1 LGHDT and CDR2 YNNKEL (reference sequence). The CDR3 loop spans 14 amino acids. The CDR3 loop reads CASSQGAGLHEQYF. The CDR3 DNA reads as TGTGCCAGCAGCCAAGGGGCGGGTCTGCACGAGCAGTACTTC.

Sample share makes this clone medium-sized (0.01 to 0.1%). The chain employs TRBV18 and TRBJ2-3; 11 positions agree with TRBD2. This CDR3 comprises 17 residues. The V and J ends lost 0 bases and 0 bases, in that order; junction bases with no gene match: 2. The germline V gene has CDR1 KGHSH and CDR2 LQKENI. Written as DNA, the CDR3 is TGTGCCAGCTCACCACCCAGACTAGCGGGGAGCACAGATACGCAGTATTTT. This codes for CASSPPRLAGSTDTQYF.

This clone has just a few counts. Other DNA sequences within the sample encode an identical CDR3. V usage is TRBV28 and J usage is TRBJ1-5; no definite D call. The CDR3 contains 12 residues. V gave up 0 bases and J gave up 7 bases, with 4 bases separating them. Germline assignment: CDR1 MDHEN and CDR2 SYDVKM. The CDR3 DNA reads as TGTGCCAGCAGTTTATGGGGGCAGCCCCAGCATTTT. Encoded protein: CASSLWGQPQHF.

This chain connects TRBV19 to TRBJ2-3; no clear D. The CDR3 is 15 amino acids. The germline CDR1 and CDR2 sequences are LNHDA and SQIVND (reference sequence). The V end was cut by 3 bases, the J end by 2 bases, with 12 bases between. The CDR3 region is CASSIGGVITDTQYF. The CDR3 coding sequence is TGTGCCAGTAGTATCGGTGGCGTCATCACAGATACGCAGTATTTT.

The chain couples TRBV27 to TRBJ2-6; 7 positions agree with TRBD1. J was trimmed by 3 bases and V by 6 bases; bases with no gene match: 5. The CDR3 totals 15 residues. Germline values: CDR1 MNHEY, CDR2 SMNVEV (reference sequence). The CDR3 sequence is CASRPTGDGANVLTF. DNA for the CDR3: TGTGCCAGCAGGCCTACAGGGGATGGGGCCAACGTCCTGACTTTC.

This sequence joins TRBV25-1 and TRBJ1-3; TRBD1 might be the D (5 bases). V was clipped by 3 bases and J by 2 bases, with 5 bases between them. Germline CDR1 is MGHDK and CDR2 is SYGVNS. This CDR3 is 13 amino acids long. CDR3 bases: TGTGCCAGCAGTGAGACAGCTGGAAACACCATATATTTT. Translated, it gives CASSETAGNTIYF.

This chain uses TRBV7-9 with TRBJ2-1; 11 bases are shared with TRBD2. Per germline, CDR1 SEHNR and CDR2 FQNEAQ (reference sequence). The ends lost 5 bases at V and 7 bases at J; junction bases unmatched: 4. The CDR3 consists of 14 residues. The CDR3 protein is CASSRLAGLNEQFF. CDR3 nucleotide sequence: TGTGCCAGCAGCCGACTAGCGGGGCTTAATGAGCAGTTCTTC.